The 24 T cell receptor beta chains listed next were all sequenced from one sample in a study of blood T cell repertoires in COVID-19. Only in-frame clones appear in the TCRdb table, and some are missing; sequencing was by immunoSEQ multiplex PCR. Here the sample spans around 25,000 clones, 88% being singletons. Material for sequencing was peripheral blood. These receptors came from a man between 65 and 85 years old in a cohort sampled during active COVID-19.

The J gene is TRBJ2-2, the V gene TRBV7-9; 7 bases fit TRBD2. Unmatched junction bases numbered 10, after V lost 2 bases and J lost 4 bases. The CDR3 is 17 residues long. CDR1 is SEHNR, CDR2 FQNEAQ, per germline (reference sequence). This CDR3 reads CASSLLGGSRSTGELFF. The CDR3 bases are TGTGCCAGCAGCTTATTGGGCGGGAGTAGAAGCACCGGGGAGCTGTTTTTT.

The chain combines TRBV7-6 with TRBJ2-1, with 7 bases identical to TRBD2. V dropped 5 bases and J dropped 7; count of bases not matched to a gene: 11. This CDR3 is 15 amino acids long. Germline V gives CDR1 SGHVS, CDR2 FNYEAQ. The DNA of the CDR3 is TGTGCCAGCAGCGCCCTGGGAGGGTCTAGAAATGAGCAGTTCTTC. Its translation: CASSALGGSRNEQFF.

A few counts support this clone. This sequence joins TRBV7-3 and TRBJ1-1, with D possibly TRBD1 on 5 matching bases. Per germline, CDR1 SGHTA and CDR2 FQGTGA. The CDR3 runs 14 residues. The V end was cut by 2 bases, the J end by 6 bases, with 13 bases between. In DNA, the CDR3 is TGTGCCAGCAGCTTACAGGGTATGGATTCTGAAGCTTTCTTT. Translation: CASSLQGMDSEAFF.

V usage is TRBV4-1 and J usage is TRBJ2-1; 10 bases line up with TRBD1. The CDR3 totals 16 residues. V gave up 5 bases and J gave up 10 bases; unmatched junction bases: 14. Germline V gives CDR1 MGHRA, CDR2 YSYEKL. The CDR3: CASSASGTGARVEQFF. The CDR3 DNA reads as TGCGCCAGCAGCGCTTCCGGGACAGGGGCCCGAGTAGAGCAGTTCTTC.

The rearrangement links TRBV12-5 to TRBJ2-1, with TRBD2 matching over 12 bases. CDR1 LGHNT and CDR2 FRNRAP come from the germline V gene. The CDR3 has 16 residues. Germline trimming cut 1 base from V and 10 bases from J; bases unmatched to any gene: 8. This chain's CDR3 is CASGLGQTSGRREQFF. The CDR3 coding sequence is TGTGCTAGTGGTTTGGGACAGACTAGCGGGAGAAGGGAGCAGTTCTTC.

This rearrangement joins TRBV28 to TRBJ2-5; D is unresolved. V lost 5 bases, J lost 1 base, and 11 bases lay in between. In germline, CDR1 is MDHEN, CDR2 SYDVKM. The CDR3 is 14 residues long. The CDR3 DNA follows: TGTGCCAGCAGTCTCAGGTGGCTCCAAGAGACCCAGTACTTC. Amino acids: CASSLRWLQETQYF.

In its sample, this clone was seen a few times. The chain uses TRBV6-6 and TRBJ2-5, with 10 bases fitting TRBD2. Germline V CDR1 and CDR2: MNHNY, SVGAGI (reference sequence). The CDR3 sequence is 16 residues long. Germline trimming cut 2 bases from V and 4 bases from J; bases unmatched to any gene: 7. The CDR3 is CASSYGSGRAVETQYF. The CDR3 DNA reads TGTGCCAGCAGTTACGGGAGCGGGAGGGCCGTAGAGACCCAGTACTTC.

This chain links TRBV11-2 with TRBJ2-2, with D possibly being TRBD1 (6 bases). Per the germline V gene, CDR1 is SGHAT and CDR2 is FQNNGV. Deletions cut 5 bases from V and 5 bases from J, with 18 bases between. The CDR3 length is 16 residues. The CDR3 DNA follows: TGTGCCAGCAGCCCCCTGCCCAGGGGCGAAACCGGGGAGCTGTTTTTT. This sequence encodes CASSPLPRGETGELFF.

J is TRBJ2-1 and V is TRBV7-9, with 12 positions matching TRBD2. The CDR3 has 17 amino acids. Germline CDR1 is SEHNR and CDR2 is FQNEAQ (reference sequence). Trimming cost V 1 base and J 7 bases; bases outside gene matches: 8. CDR3: CASSLGSLAGGYNEQFF. In DNA, the CDR3 is TGTGCCAGCAGCTTAGGGTCTCTAGCGGGAGGGTATAATGAGCAGTTCTTC.

Only one count was recorded for this clone. This sequence joins TRBV5-1 and TRBJ2-7; D gene ambiguous. Deletions cut 4 bases from V and 5 bases from J, with 19 bases between. The germline CDR1 and CDR2 sequences are SGHRS and YFSETQ. The CDR3 extends over 15 amino acids. The CDR3 is CASSPLDPRQDEQYF. The DNA for the CDR3 is TGCGCCAGCAGCCCTCTTGATCCGCGTCAGGACGAGCAGTACTTC. Combining the CDR3 with reference TRBV5-1 and TRBJ2-7 gives the whole variable domain KAGVTQTPRYLIKTRGQQVTLSCSPISGHRSVSWYQQTPGQGLQFLFEYFSETQRNKGNFPGRFSGRQFSNSRSEMNVSTLELGDSALYLCASSPLDPRQDEQYFGPGTRLTVT.

This clone has just a few counts. The chain combines TRBV7-2 with TRBJ2-7; TRBD1 agrees at 7 bases. The germline CDR1 and CDR2 sequences are SGHTA and FQGNSA. The CDR3 runs to 15 residues. V was clipped by 4 bases and J by 4 bases; unmatched bases: 10. The CDR3 sequence: CASSSQTGLTYEQYF. CDR3 nucleotides: TGTGCCAGCAGCTCTCAGACAGGGCTGACGTACGAGCAGTACTTC.

This rearrangement joins TRBV20-1 to TRBJ2-7; tentatively, D is TRBD1 (6 bases). Germline assignment: CDR1 DFQATT and CDR2 SNEGSKA (reference sequence). This CDR3 is built from 11 residues. Trimming took off 7 bases at V and 7 bases at J, with 14 bases between the two ends. This CDR3 is CSVTGVPEQYF. The DNA for the CDR3 is TGCAGTGTGACAGGAGTACCGGAGCAGTACTTC.

The chain combines TRBV30 with TRBJ1-3; 7 nucleotides align to TRBD1. The germline CDR1 and CDR2 sequences are GTSNPN and SVGIG (reference sequence). The V and J ends lost 4 bases and 7 bases, in that order; junction bases with no gene match: 13. The CDR3 extends over 15 amino acids. The DNA for the CDR3 is TGTGCCTGGAATATAGGACAGGTAGTCAAGAACACCATATATTTT. Protein sequence: CAWNIGQVVKNTIYF. Using reference TRBV30 and TRBJ1-3 for the parts outside the CDR3, the full variable domain is SQTIHQWPATLVQPVGSPLSLECTVEGTSNPNLYWYRQAAGRGLQLLFYSVGIGQISSEVPQNLSASRPQDRQFILSSKKLLLSDSGFYLCAWNIGQVVKNTIYFGEGSWLTVV.

J is TRBJ1-1 and V is TRBV5-5; D unclear. The V gene's germline CDR1 is SGHKS and CDR2 YYEKEE (reference sequence). Trimming stripped 4 bases from V and 0 bases from J, with 7 bases between. The CDR3 loop spans 13 amino acids. CDR3 in amino acids: CASSPRLNTEAFF. For the CDR3, the DNA is TGTGCCAGCAGCCCCCGGTTGAACACTGAAGCTTTCTTT. Full variable domain (outside the CDR3, taken from reference TRBV5-5 and TRBJ1-1): DAGVTQSPTHLIKTRGQQVTLRCSPISGHKSVSWYQQVLGQGPQFIFQYYEKEERGRGNFPDRFSARQFPNYSSELNVNALLLGDSALYLCASSPRLNTEAFFGQGTRLTVV.

The gene calls are TRBV7-2 and TRBJ2-7; 10 positions match TRBD2. This CDR3 has 14 amino acids. V lost 2 bases, J lost 7 bases, and 5 bases stayed unmatched. The germline gives CDR1 SGHTA, CDR2 FQGNSA. The CDR3 DNA sequence: TGTGCCAGCAGCTTACAGCGGGAGGGCCGGGAGCAGTACTTC. It specifies CASSLQREGREQYF. Using reference TRBV7-2 and TRBJ2-7 for the parts outside the CDR3, the full variable domain is GAGVSQSPSNKVTEKGKDVELRCDPISGHTALYWYRQSLGQGLEFLIYFQGNSAPDKSGLPSDRFSAERTGGSVSTLTIQRTQQEDSAVYLCASSLQREGREQYFGPGTRLTVT.

The chain joins TRBV29-1 to TRBJ2-7; D perhaps matches TRBD1 (5 bases). The germline CDR1 and CDR2 sequences are SQVTM and ANQGSEA. This CDR3 contains 11 residues. Trimming took off 7 bases at V and 2 bases at J, with 9 bases between the two ends. CDR3 amino acids: CSARQTYEQYF. The DNA of the CDR3 is TGCAGCGCGCGACAGACCTACGAGCAGTACTTC.

The gene calls are TRBV3-1 (or the pseudogene TRBV3-2) and TRBJ2-7, with TRBD1 as a possible D gene (5 bases). The CDR3 is made up of 15 amino acids. CDR1 and CDR2 (germline): LGHDT, YNNKEL (reference sequence). Trimming shortened V by 1 base and J by 2 bases, and 12 bases separated the two germline ends. The CDR3 DNA sequence: TGTGCCAGCAGCCAAGTGGCAGGGTCGACCTACGAGCAGTACTTC. Translation: CASSQVAGSTYEQYF.

The chain combines TRBV7-2 with TRBJ1-1; D is unclear. This CDR3 has 13 amino acids. Germline-derived CDR1 and CDR2 are SGHTA and FQGNSA. V was cut by 5 bases and J by 10 bases, with 17 bases left in between. The CDR3 nucleotides are TGTGCCAGCAGCCCTAGGTCGGGGTCCGCAGCTTTCTTT. Its protein is CASSPRSGSAAFF.

This sequence joins TRBV19 and TRBJ1-2, with D possibly TRBD1 on 5 matching bases. The CDR3 is 16 residues long. V dropped 5 bases and J dropped 2 bases, with 18 bases sitting between them. The germline CDR1 and CDR2 sequences are LNHDA and SQIVND (reference sequence). The CDR3 loop reads CASSSHSRQLNYGYTF. For the CDR3, the DNA is TGTGCCAGTAGTTCTCACTCCCGACAGCTGAACTATGGCTACACCTTC.

The chain combines TRBV25-1 with TRBJ2-5; 7 bases are shared with TRBD1. V lost 5 bases and J lost 4; bases outside the gene matches: 16. The CDR3 sequence is 17 residues long. The germline CDR1 and CDR2 sequences are MGHDK and SYGVNS. CDR3 nucleotide sequence: TGTGCCAGCAGTTCTCGGACAGGTCCCACCGCCGGAGAGACCCAGTACTTC. The encoded protein is CASSSRTGPTAGETQYF.

The V and J genes are TRBV24-1 and TRBJ2-5; 7 nucleotides agree with TRBD1. CDR3 length: 15 residues. Looked up from germline, CDR1 is KGHDR and CDR2 is SFDVKD. V was pared by 4 bases and J by 5 bases, with 9 bases of the junction left unmatched. The CDR3 sequence: CATSDPTGWTETQYF. In DNA, the CDR3 is TGTGCCACCAGTGACCCGACAGGGTGGACGGAGACCCAGTACTTC.

The rearrangement uses TRBV13 and TRBJ2-5; tentative D call: TRBD1 (6 bases). CDR3 size: 13 residues. The germline V gene has CDR1 PRHDT and CDR2 FYEKMQ (reference sequence). V lost 0 bases to trimming and J lost 7 bases, with 9 bases between them. CDR3 DNA sequence: TGTGCCAGCAGCTTAGGGACAGGCACGACCCAGTACTTC. Encoded protein: CASSLGTGTTQYF.

This clone was found a few times. The chain couples TRBV24-1 to TRBJ2-5; the match to TRBD1 covers 7 bases. CDR1 is KGHDR, CDR2 SFDVKD, per germline. The V and J ends lost 4 bases and 5 bases, in that order; junction bases with no gene match: 6. This CDR3 region has 14 residues. CDR3 sequence (DNA): TGTGCCACCAGTGACCCCACAGGGGTGGAGACCCAGTACTTC. Encoded protein: CATSDPTGVETQYF.

The rearrangement uses TRBV28 and TRBJ1-2, with D unclear. Per the germline V gene, CDR1 is MDHEN and CDR2 is SYDVKM. The CDR3 covers 13 residues. Trimming shortened V by 3 bases and J by 2 bases, and 7 bases separated the two germline ends. The CDR3 protein is CASSLAENYGYTF. The CDR3 DNA follows: TGTGCCAGCAGTTTGGCGGAGAACTATGGCTACACCTTC.